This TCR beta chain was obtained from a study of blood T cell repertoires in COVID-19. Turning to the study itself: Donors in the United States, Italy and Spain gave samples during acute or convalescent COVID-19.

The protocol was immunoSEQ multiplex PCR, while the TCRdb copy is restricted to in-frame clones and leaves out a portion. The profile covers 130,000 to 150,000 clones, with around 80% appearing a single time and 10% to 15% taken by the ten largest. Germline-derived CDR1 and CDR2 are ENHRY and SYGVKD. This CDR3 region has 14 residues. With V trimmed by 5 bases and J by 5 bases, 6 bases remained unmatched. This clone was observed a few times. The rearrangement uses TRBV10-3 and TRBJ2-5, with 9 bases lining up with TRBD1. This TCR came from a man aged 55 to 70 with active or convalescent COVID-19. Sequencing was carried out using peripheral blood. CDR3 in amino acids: CAISPRTGEETQYF. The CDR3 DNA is TGTGCCATCAGTCCTCGGACAGGGGAGGAGACCCAGTACTTC.